This note documents a single T cell receptor (beta chain) sequence. Its antigen is currently unknown. Method: immunoSEQ multiplex PCR; TCRdb's copy keeps in-frame clones and lacks some. The sample contains over 90,000 clones, over 75% of which appear only once. With 1 base removed from V and 5 bases from J, the gap between germline ends came to 11 bases. Per the germline V gene, CDR1 is MDHEN and CDR2 is SYDVKM. This CDR3 has 14 amino acids. These data originate in a study of OX40 agonist ivuxolimab in advanced cancers. Study-level background: Cohort: about 82% men, mean age approximately 60, aged about 23 to 79. Three patients got partial responses; one had hepatocellular carcinoma and two had cutaneous melanoma.

Study results and limitations: Those patients achieving a partial response at 0.1-3.0 mg/kg showed among the lowest clonal expansion.

The investigators sampled blood at baseline, at cycle 4 day 1, and at cycle 7 day 1. The rearrangement joins TRBV28 to TRBJ1-2; D might be TRBD1 (5 bases). This sequence originates from an adult with an advanced solid tumor such as melanoma, head and neck, liver or kidney cancer. This material consisted of CD4+ or CD8+ T cells sorted from blood, taken in a trial of the OX40 agonist ivuxolimab. In nucleotides, the CDR3 is TGTGCCAGCAGTTTATCGTCGGGGGGATATGGCTACACCTTC. Protein product: CASSLSSGGYGYTF.